These 30 T cell receptor beta chains originate from one sample sequenced in a study of CD8+CD57+ T cells in acquired aplastic anemia. The patients chosen for sequencing had shown expansion of CD8+CD57+ cells (detected by flow cytometry). TCR beta VDJ combinations and CDR3 sequences were profiled from genomic DNA. TCRdb reanalysed the reads using MiXCR and keeps one entry per CDR3 protein. In the table there are about 200,000 distinct CDR3 sequences, roughly 53% of which are singletons. The sequenced material came from sorted CD4+, CD8+, or CD8+CD57+ T cells (not recorded which) from PBMCs. All receptors derive from a human donor with aplastic anemia.

The chain carries TRBV2 and TRBJ2-1, with unresolved D. Trimming shortened V by 7 bases and J by 6 bases, and 16 bases separated the two germline ends. The V gene's germline CDR1 is SNHLY and CDR2 FYNNEI. The CDR3 runs to 14 residues. CDR3 bases: TGTGCCAGCACCCCCTGGAACTGGGCCAATGAGCAGTTCTTC. It encodes CASTPWNWANEQFF.

This clonotype came up many times. The V and J genes are TRBV10-1 and TRBJ2-5, with 7 bases that match TRBD1. The length of the CDR3 is 13 residues. The ends lost 2 bases at V and 7 bases at J; junction bases unmatched: 4. Looked up from germline, CDR1 is WNHNN and CDR2 is SYGVQD (reference sequence). The CDR3 spells CASSETGDGTQYF. CDR3 nucleotide sequence: TGCGCCAGCAGTGAGACAGGGGATGGGACCCAGTACTTC.

The rearrangement joins TRBV18 to TRBJ1-6; D call uncertain. The CDR3 spans 15 residues. Trimming cost V 8 bases and J 7 bases, with 18 bases left between them. Germline V gene lookup returns CDR1 KGHSH and CDR2 LQKENI. CDR3 in amino acids: CASSQDVGFNSPLHF. The CDR3 DNA is TGTGCCAGCAGCCAAGATGTAGGGTTCAATTCACCCCTCCACTTT.

This clonotype appeared once. The V call is TRBV20-1, the J call TRBJ2-3, with 11 bases matching TRBD1. This CDR3 spans 17 amino acids. Germline CDR1 and CDR2: DFQATT and SNEGSKA (reference sequence). J was trimmed by 9 bases and V by 2 bases; bases with no gene match: 16. CDR3 DNA sequence: TGCAGTGCTAGAAACCCGGGACAGGGGGGCGCTCAGGGGACGCAGTATTTT. Translating gives CSARNPGQGGAQGTQYF.

The sample holds many counts of this clonotype. The V call is TRBV20-1, the J call TRBJ1-2; 9 nucleotides line up with TRBD1. Trimming cost V 5 bases and J 7 bases; bases outside gene matches: 26. Germline CDR1 is DFQATT and CDR2 is SNEGSKA (reference sequence). The CDR3 loop spans 19 amino acids. CDR3: CSARVGPEDRGPIRGGYTF. CDR3 in DNA: TGCAGTGCTCGGGTGGGGCCTGAGGACAGGGGCCCAATCCGGGGTGGCTACACCTTC.

This clonotype was found many times. The chain links TRBV7-3 to TRBJ1-3; D perhaps matches TRBD1 (5 bases). Germline V gives CDR1 SGHTA, CDR2 FQGTGA. The CDR3 runs to 13 residues. Trimming cost V 2 bases and J 4 bases, with 6 bases left between them. The CDR3, as DNA: TGTGCCAGCAGCTTAGGACACGGAAACACCATATATTTT. Residues: CASSLGHGNTIYF. The complete variable domain, with remaining parts taken from reference TRBV7-3 and TRBJ1-3, reads GAGVSQTPSNKVTEKGKYVELRCDPISGHTALYWYRQSLGQGPEFLIYFQGTGAADDSGLPNDRFFAVRPEGSVSTLKIQRTERGDSAVYLCASSLGHGNTIYFGEGSWLTVV.

The chain uses TRBV7-3 and TRBJ1-4, with D unclear. This CDR3 spans 15 amino acids. V was trimmed by 1 base and J by 4 bases, leaving 10 bases between them. CDR1 is SGHTA, CDR2 FQGTGA, per germline. The CDR3 coding sequence is TGTGCCAGCAGCTTAATCGGCAGCCTTAATGAAAAACTGTTTTTT. Translating gives CASSLIGSLNEKLFF.

Note on this clonotype: It may be a read error: a sequence one base away is much more abundant. The V and J genes are TRBV5-1 and TRBJ2-1; D may be TRBD1 (5 bases). This CDR3 region has 15 residues. V dropped 4 bases and J dropped 2 bases, with 13 bases sitting between them. Germline V CDR1 and CDR2: SGHRS, YFSETQ. This CDR3 reads CASSETASTYNEQFF. CDR3 bases: TGCGCCAGCAGCGAGACAGCTTCTACCTACAATGAGCAGTTCTTC.

This clonotype was counted at least ten times. V gene TRBV20-1 combines with J gene TRBJ2-3, with TRBD2 identical over 7 bases. Trimming cost V 5 bases and J 6 bases; bases outside gene matches: 8. Germline CDR1 DFQATT, CDR2 SNEGSKA (reference sequence). CDR3 size: 13 residues. The DNA for the CDR3 is TGCAGTGCTGGAGTTATAGCGGGCGATACGCAGTATTTT. It encodes CSAGVIAGDTQYF.

The V and J genes are TRBV15 and TRBJ1-6; the match to TRBD1 covers 8 bases. From germline, CDR1 is LNHNV and CDR2 YYDKDF (reference sequence). The CDR3 spans 14 residues. The V gene end was trimmed by 3 bases and the J gene end by 6 bases; junction bases not matched to a gene: 1. In nucleotides, the CDR3 is TGTGCCACCAGCAGGGGACAGGCTAATTCACCCCTCCACTTT. It is translated as CATSRGQANSPLHF. Full variable domain (outside the CDR3, taken from reference TRBV15 and TRBJ1-6): DAMVIQNPRYQVTQFGKPVTLSCSQTLNHNVMYWYQQKSSQAPKLLFHYYDKDFNNEADTPDNFQSRRPNTSFCFLDIRSPGLGDTAMYLCATSRGQANSPLHFGNGTRLTVT.

The chain employs TRBV7-9 and TRBJ2-7, with a weak D call TRBD1 (5 bases). The length of the CDR3 is 14 residues. V lost 4 bases and J 0 bases, leaving 10 bases between the germline ends. Germline CDR1 and CDR2: SEHNR and FQNEAQ (reference sequence). Written as DNA, the CDR3 is TGTGCCAGCAGCTCCAGACAGAGCTCCTACGAGCAGTACTTC. Translated, it gives CASSSRQSSYEQYF.

This clonotype turned up a few times. The CDR3 coding sequence is TGTGCCTGGAGCCATTACAGACAGTATAATTCACCCCTCCACTTT. Translation gives CAWSHYRQYNSPLHF. This chain links TRBV30 with TRBJ1-6; D may be TRBD1 (5 bases). CDR3 size: 15 residues. Trimming took 3 bases from V and 4 from J, leaving 13 bases between them. The germline CDR1 and CDR2 sequences are GTSNPN and SVGIG (reference sequence).

This clonotype was recorded at least ten times. The CDR3 sequence is CASSLTRNTEAFF. CDR3 sequence (DNA): TGTGCCAGCAGCTTAACCAGGAACACTGAAGCTTTCTTT. The chain links TRBV7-9 to TRBJ1-1; D remains unclear. Trimming removed 2 bases from V and 1 base from J, with 5 bases in between. Germline loops: CDR1 SEHNR, CDR2 FQNEAQ (reference sequence). This CDR3 is built from 13 residues.

This clonotype was recorded a few times. The CDR3 bases are TGTGCCAGCAGCTCAAGAGGGGACAGGAGATCCTACGAGCAGTACTTC. Translation: CASSSRGDRRSYEQYF. The chain is built from TRBV2 and TRBJ2-7; 8 bases match TRBD1. The V and J ends lost 6 bases and 1 base, in that order; junction bases with no gene match: 11. This CDR3 comprises 16 residues. Per germline, CDR1 SNHLY and CDR2 FYNNEI.

This clonotype has at least ten counts. The chain uses TRBV7-2 and TRBJ2-5, with 11 positions matching TRBD1. The CDR3 sequence is 15 residues long. The junction had 7 bases not matched to a gene; V was cut back by 5 bases and J by 5 bases. In germline, CDR1 is SGHTA, CDR2 FQGNSA. CDR3 sequence (DNA): TGTGCCAGCAGCATCGGACAGGGGGCGTTGGAGACCCAGTACTTC. Protein product: CASSIGQGALETQYF.

A single count supports this clonotype. The chain couples TRBV12-5 to TRBJ1-3; 7 nucleotides agree with TRBD1. Germline values: CDR1 LGHNT, CDR2 FRNRAP. V lost 5 bases, J lost 0 bases, and 13 bases stayed unmatched. The CDR3 runs to 18 residues. The CDR3 region is CASGPQGQTKSSGNTIYF. CDR3 DNA: TGTGCTAGTGGTCCTCAGGGACAGACTAAGAGCTCTGGAAACACCATATATTTT.

Comments on this clonotype: This may arise from a read error, as a much more abundant clone is one base away. The rearrangement uses TRBV6-1 and TRBJ1-1; 7 bases agree with TRBD1. This CDR3 is 10 amino acids long. Germline CDR1 and CDR2: MNHNS and SASEGT. V lost 5 bases, J lost 14 bases, and 5 bases stayed unmatched. The CDR3 loop reads CASSRGRGFF. The CDR3 coding sequence is TGTGCCAGCAGTCGGGGCAGGGGGTTCTTT.

The sample holds many counts of this clonotype. Here the CDR3 reads CASSIAGVATNEKLFF. CDR3 bases: TGTGCCAGTAGTATAGCCGGGGTTGCAACTAATGAAAAACTGTTTTTT. The chain couples TRBV19 to TRBJ1-4, with D unresolved. The germline V gene has CDR1 LNHDA and CDR2 SQIVND (reference sequence). Trimming took 1 base from V and 0 from J, leaving 9 bases between them. CDR3 length equals 16 residues. The full variable domain, rest sourced from reference TRBV19 and TRBJ1-4, is DGGITQSPKYLFRKEGQNVTLSCEQNLNHDAMYWYRQDPGQGLRLIYYSQIVNDFQKGDIAEGYSVSREKKESFPLTVTSAQKNPTAFYLCASSIAGVATNEKLFFGSGTQLSVL.

The chain has TRBV5-8 and TRBJ2-5; tentative D call: TRBD1 (8 bases). Germline values: CDR1 SGHTS, CDR2 YDEGEE. Trimming cost V 7 bases and J 5 bases, with 15 bases left between them. CDR3 size: 13 residues. The CDR3 here is CASGLDRGETQYF. CDR3 nucleotide sequence: TGTGCCAGCGGACTAGACAGGGGCGAGACCCAGTACTTC. Filled out from reference TRBV5-8 and TRBJ2-5, the complete variable domain reads EAGVTQSPTHLIKTRGQQATLRCSPISGHTSVYWYQQALGLGLQFLLWYDEGEERNRGNFPPRFSGRQFPNYSSELNVNALELEDSALYLCASGLDRGETQYFGPGTRLLVL.

This rearrangement joins TRBV7-2 to TRBJ1-6; unclear D gene. Trimming stripped 7 bases from V and 0 bases from J, with 10 bases between. Germline assignment: CDR1 SGHTA and CDR2 FQGNSA. The CDR3 runs 15 residues. CDR3 loop: CASTKASSYNSPLHF. The CDR3 DNA is TGTGCCAGCACCAAAGCTAGCTCCTATAATTCACCCCTCCACTTT.

This clonotype was found many times. The rearrangement links TRBV19 to TRBJ2-1; either TRBD1 or TRBD2 may supply D (6 bases each). Trimming removed 6 bases at V and 8 bases at J, with 20 bases between. Germline CDR1 LNHDA, CDR2 SQIVND (reference sequence). The CDR3 has 15 amino acids. CDR3 in DNA: TGTGCCAGTAGCCCCCGAAGGGGGGCGGACTATGAGCAGTTCTTC. This codes for CASSPRRGADYEQFF.

V is TRBV7-6 and J is TRBJ2-7; 8 bases fit TRBD1. J lost 2 bases, V lost 1 base, and 7 bases had no gene match. Germline-derived CDR1 and CDR2 are SGHVS and FNYEAQ. CDR3 length: 16 amino acids. CDR3 protein: CASSLVTGAEAYEQYF. In DNA, the CDR3 is TGTGCCAGCAGCTTAGTGACAGGGGCTGAAGCCTACGAGCAGTACTTC.

Comments on this clonotype: Given a much more abundant clone one base away, this may be a read error. The chain couples TRBV12-3 or TRBV12-4 to TRBJ1-6; TRBD1 is a possible D gene (6 bases). This CDR3 is 16 amino acids long. The CDR3 sequence is CASSDTGSSYDSPLHF. Written as DNA, the CDR3 is TGTGCCAGCAGTGATACAGGGAGCTCCTATGATTCACCCCTCCACTTT.

Worth noting for this clonotype: A much larger clone sits a single nucleotide away, making a read error possible. CDR3 amino acids: CSATPGGPHEQFF. The CDR3 bases are TGCAGTGCTACCCCCGGGGGTCCCCACGAGCAGTTCTTC. The chain recombines TRBV20-1 with TRBJ2-1, with D perhaps matching TRBD2 (6 bases). This CDR3 region has 13 residues. Trimming removed 4 bases from V and 10 bases from J, with 17 bases in between. The germline V gene encodes CDR1 DFQATT and CDR2 SNEGSKA (reference sequence).

This clonotype was observed a single time. A much larger clone is a single base away; this may be a read error. V usage is TRBV12-3 or TRBV12-4 and J usage is TRBJ1-1; no reliable D call. The CDR3 length is 14 residues. Trimming removed 7 bases from V and 1 base from J, with 13 bases in between. The CDR3 is CASTYQDGNTEAFF. The CDR3 DNA reads as TGTGCCAGCACATATCAGGACGGGAACACTGAAGCTTTCTTT.

This clonotype was picked up many times. V usage is TRBV19 and J usage is TRBJ2-5; TRBD1 or TRBD2 may be the D gene (6 bases each). This CDR3 spans 16 amino acids. Trimming removed 5 bases from V and 5 bases from J, with 21 bases in between. Germline lookup yields CDR1 LNHDA and CDR2 SQIVND (reference sequence). Written as DNA, the CDR3 is TGTGCCAGTAGTCCCTCAGGTGAGGGGGGCTTGGAGACCCAGTACTTC. It translates to CASSPSGEGGLETQYF.

For this clonotype: Possible read error: a much larger clone is one base away. The genes are TRBV12-3 or TRBV12-4 and TRBJ1-1; TRBD1 matches 7 bases. After removal of 10 bases from V and 4 bases from J, the junction contained 12 bases not matched to a gene. The CDR3 extends over 14 amino acids. CDR3 sequence: CANHREGASTEAFF. DNA of the CDR3: TGTGCCAACCACCGGGAGGGGGCGAGCACTGAAGCTTTCTTT.

As concerns this clonotype: It is likely a read error, because the conserved phenylalanine at the end of the CDR3 is missing. The DNA is left out, because the CDR3 cannot be placed on it with certainty; the CDR3 is given as TCRdb lists it. The chain has TRBV2 and TRBJ1-3. Germline V lookup: CDR1 SNHLY, CDR2 FYNNEI. The CDR3 length equals 12 residues, ends included. The CDR3 here is CASSHYFLPSQT.

In nucleotides, the CDR3 is TGCGCCAGCAGCTTGGACGGTAGCGGTACTGGCACAGATACGCAGTATTTT. Its translation: CASSLDGSGTGTDTQYF. This chain joins TRBV5-1 and TRBJ2-3, with D possibly being TRBD2 (6 bases). Germline V gene lookup returns CDR1 SGHRS and CDR2 YFSETQ. Trimming took off 0 bases at V and 1 base at J, with 15 bases between the two ends. This CDR3 has 17 amino acids. Supplemented by reference TRBV5-1 and TRBJ2-3, the full variable domain reads KAGVTQTPRYLIKTRGQQVTLSCSPISGHRSVSWYQQTPGQGLQFLFEYFSETQRNKGNFPGRFSGRQFSNSRSEMNVSTLELGDSALYLCASSLDGSGTGTDTQYFGPGTRLTVL.

This clonotype was recorded many times. The chain recombines TRBV20-1 with TRBJ1-1; 10 positions match TRBD1. V was pared by 5 bases and J by 8 bases, with 8 bases of the junction left unmatched. Germline-derived CDR1 and CDR2 are DFQATT and SNEGSKA (reference sequence). The CDR3 totals 13 residues. The CDR3 here is CSALRDRGPEAFF. As DNA, the CDR3 is TGCAGTGCTCTTCGCGACAGGGGGCCCGAAGCTTTCTTT.